This TCR beta chain was captured by sequencing in a study of T-cell reconstitution after alpha-beta-depleted transplantation in children. Ten or more counts support this clonotype. The target antigen is unknown. This CDR3 is built from 12 residues. V lost 1 base and J 10 bases, leaving 8 bases between the germline ends. CDR1 is SEHNR and CDR2 is FQNEAQ in the germline V gene (reference sequence). This sample's TCRbeta library carried unique molecular identifier barcodes. TCRdb re-analysed the PCR reads in MiXCR, keeping a single row per CDR3 protein. Of about a million distinct CDR3 sequences detected, about 30% appear once; the ten largest clones hold roughly 27%. Study-level points and caveats: Surviving recipient T cells and thymic progenitors underlay high day-60 TCRbeta diversity in some patients. It was reported that alpha-beta T cells came from several hundred expanded graft clones (about two months after transplant). T-cell counts and diversity were attributed mostly to newly produced T cells one year after transplant.

This receptor was taken from a boy less than two years old who had a stem cell transplant for SCID, so the T cells may come from the graft donor. Here the sequenced sample was PBMCs, mostly from graft donor cells, taken 360 days after TCRalphabeta/CD19-depleted stem cell transplant. The genes are TRBV7-9 and TRBJ2-1; unclear D gene. CDR3 in DNA: TGTGCCAGCAGCTTAGAAAAGAGGGAGCAGTTCTTC. Encoded protein: CASSLEKREQFF. The full variable domain, in which reference TRBV7-9 and TRBJ2-1 provide the parts outside the CDR3, is DTGVSQNPRHKITKRGQNVTFRCDPISEHNRLYWYRQTLGQGPEFLTYFQNEAQLEKSRLLSDRFSAERPKGSFSTLEIQRTEQGDSAMYLCASSLEKREQFFGPGTRLTVL.